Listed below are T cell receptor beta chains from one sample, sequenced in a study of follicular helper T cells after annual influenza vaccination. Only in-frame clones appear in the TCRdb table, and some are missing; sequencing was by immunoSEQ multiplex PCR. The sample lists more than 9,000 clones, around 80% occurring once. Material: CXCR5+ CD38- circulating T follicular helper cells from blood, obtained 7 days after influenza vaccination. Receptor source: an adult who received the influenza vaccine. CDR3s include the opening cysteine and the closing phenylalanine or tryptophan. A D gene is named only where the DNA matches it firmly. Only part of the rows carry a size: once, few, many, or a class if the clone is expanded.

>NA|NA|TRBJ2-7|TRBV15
TGTGCCACCAGCAGGGGAGGGGACAGAGCCTACGAGCAGTACTTC
CATSRGGDRAYEQYF
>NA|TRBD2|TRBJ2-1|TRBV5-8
TGTGCCAGCAGCTTTTTTAGCGGGGTCGATGAGCAGTTCTTC
CASSFFSGVDEQFF
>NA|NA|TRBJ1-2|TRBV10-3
TGTGCCATCAGTGCCAGGACAGACTATGGCTACACCTTC
CAISARTDYGYTF
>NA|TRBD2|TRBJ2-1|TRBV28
TGTGCCAGCAGTTCTCCCTCACTAGGAGCGGGGTTGTACAATGAGCAGTTCTTC
CASSSPSLGAGLYNEQFF
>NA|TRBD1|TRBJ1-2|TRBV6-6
TGTGCCAGCAGCATTGGACAGGGACGGGGCTACACCTTC
CASSIGQGRGYTF
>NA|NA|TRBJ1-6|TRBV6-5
TGTGCCAGCAGTTCCAGGGGTTATTCACCCCTCCACTTT
CASSSRGYSPLHF
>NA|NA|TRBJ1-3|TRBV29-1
TGCAGCGTTGTTGAGGTCGTGGGAAACACCATATATTTT
CSVVEVVGNTIYF
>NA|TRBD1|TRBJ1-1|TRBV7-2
TGTGCCAGCAGCTTAAAGGTTTCAGGGGGCACTGAAGCTTTCTTT
CASSLKVSGGTEAFF
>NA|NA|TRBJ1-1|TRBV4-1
TGCGCCAGCAGCCAAGACTTCGGGGGGTCGAACACTGAAGCTTTCTTT
CASSQDFGGSNTEAFF
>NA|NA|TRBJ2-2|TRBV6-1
TGTGCCACCCGGCCGGACGGGGAGAACACCGGGGAGCTGTTTTTT
CATRPDGENTGELFF
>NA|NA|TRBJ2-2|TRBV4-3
TGCGCCAGCAGCCAGAATCCGAACACCGGGGAGCTGTTTTTT
CASSQNPNTGELFF
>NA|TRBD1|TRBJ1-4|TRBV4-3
TGCGCCAGCAGCCAGGGAACAGGGGAAAGTCGCGAAAAACTGTTTTTT
CASSQGTGESREKLFF
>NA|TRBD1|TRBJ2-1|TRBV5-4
TGTGCCAGCAGTACAGGGGCCCTTTACAATGAGCAGTTCTTC
CASSTGALYNEQFF
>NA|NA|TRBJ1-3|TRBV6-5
TGTGCCAGCAGTCTGACGGTCTCTGGAAACACCATATATTTT
CASSLTVSGNTIYF
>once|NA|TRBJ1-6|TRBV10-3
TGTGCCATCAGTGTATCGAGTAATTCACCCCTCCACTTT
CAISVSSNSPLHF
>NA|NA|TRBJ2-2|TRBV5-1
TGCGCCAGCAGCGAACGACTAGACACCGGGGAGCTGTTTTTT
CASSERLDTGELFF
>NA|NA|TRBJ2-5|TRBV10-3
TGTGCCATCTCGGGTACGGAGGAAGAGACCCAGTACTTC
CAISGTEEETQYF
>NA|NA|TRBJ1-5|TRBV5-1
TGCGCCAGCTCAAAAGGGGACGGGGATCAGCCCCAGCATTTT
CASSKGDGDQPQHF
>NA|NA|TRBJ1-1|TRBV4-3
TGCGCCAGCAGCCAGGTCGGAGGGAGGGACACTGAAGCTTTCTTT
CASSQVGGRDTEAFF
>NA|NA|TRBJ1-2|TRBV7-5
TGTGTCAGAAGCTCGGACAGGGATCGCTATGGCTACACCTTC
CVRSSDRDRYGYTF
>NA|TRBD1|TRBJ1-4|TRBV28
TGTGCCAGCAGTAAAACAGGGGGTAGTGCGGAAAAACTGTTTTTT
CASSKTGGSAEKLFF
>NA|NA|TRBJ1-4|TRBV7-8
TGTGCCAGCAGCTCGACAGGTGGAGGTGAAAAACTGTTTTTT
CASSSTGGGEKLFF
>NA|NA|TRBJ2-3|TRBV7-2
TGTGCCAGCAGCTGGAATTGGGGGACAGATACGCAGTATTTT
CASSWNWGTDTQYF